This entry lists 3 T cell receptor beta chains sequenced from one sample in a study of cytomegalovirus exposure and HLA in healthy donors. Vbeta (60) and Jbeta (13) primers were used in the PCR. The protocol was immunoSEQ multiplex PCR, while the TCRdb copy is restricted to in-frame clones and leaves out a portion. Of 100,000 to 150,000 clones in the sample, more than 60% were seen once. The sequenced sample consisted of PBMCs. The receptors originated from a woman aged 55-70 years in good health and CMV-seropositive.

The chain employs TRBV4-3 and TRBJ2-3, with D tentatively TRBD2 (5 bases). The CDR3 sequence is 16 residues long. The germline V and J ends were trimmed by 1 base and 4 bases, with 15 bases remaining between them. Germline lookup yields CDR1 LGHNA and CDR2 YSLEER. The CDR3 nucleotides read TGCGCCAGCAGCCAAGTGTGGGGTAGCGCGGCAGATACGCAGTATTTT. Translation gives CASSQVWGSAADTQYF.

The chain joins TRBV28 to TRBJ2-7; 14 nucleotides match TRBD2. CDR3 length equals 15 residues. Trimming removed 5 bases from V and 3 bases from J; junction bases left unmatched: 3. Per germline, CDR1 MDHEN and CDR2 SYDVKM. The CDR3 bases are TGTGCCAGCAGTCCCGGGACTAGCGGGAGCTACGAGCAGTACTTC. Encoded protein: CASSPGTSGSYEQYF.

The chain uses TRBV2 and TRBJ1-2; D gene unclear. Germline values: CDR1 SNHLY, CDR2 FYNNEI. V lost 8 bases and J lost 0, with 13 bases in between. There are 14 residues in the CDR3. The DNA of the CDR3 is TGTGCCAGCGGAGAGGGAGTTCCTAACTATGGCTACACCTTC. It specifies CASGEGVPNYGYTF.